The rows below give T cell receptor beta chains drawn from one sample of a study of lymphopenia after photon versus proton radiotherapy. Here immunoSEQ multiplex PCR was the method, and the copy in TCRdb shows in-frame clones only, minus some. This sample has fewer than 25,000 clones, with over 65% found just once. The sample here was peripheral blood, taken from a patient treated with photon-based radiotherapy. Receptors originate from a man aged 40-55 years with gastric cancer. CDR3s include the opening cysteine and the closing phenylalanine or tryptophan. Each record gives: V gene, clone size, J gene, D gene, CDR3 DNA, CDR3 protein. The D gene is left open where the match is weak. Clone size is given for some rows only: seen once, a few or many times, or a class if the clone is expanded.

>TRBV7-2|few|TRBJ1-2|NA
TGTGCCAGCAGCTTAGCGGGGCAGGGGACTAGCTATGGCTACACCTTC
CASSLAGQGTSYGYTF
>TRBV5-1|NA|TRBJ2-2|NA
TGCGCCAGCAGCTTGGAAAGTGGGCCCCTCGCCGGGGAGCTGTTTTTT
CASSLESGPLAGELFF
>TRBV30|NA|TRBJ2-7|TRBD2
TGTGCCTGGAGTGGGGGGGGAACTAGCTCCTACGAGCAGTACTTC
CAWSGGGTSSYEQYF
>TRBV18|NA|TRBJ2-7|NA
TGTGCCAGCTCACCATTGTCCGTTTCCTACGAGCAGTACTTC
CASSPLSVSYEQYF
>TRBV15|NA|TRBJ1-3|NA
TGTGCCACCAGCAGAGATATTAAACCTGGAAACACCATATATTTT
CATSRDIKPGNTIYF
>TRBV11-2|NA|TRBJ2-5|NA
TGTGCCAGCAGCCCTGTTTGGGGGGTCGGGGAGACCCAGTACTTC
CASSPVWGVGETQYF
>TRBV6-4|NA|TRBJ2-7|TRBD2
TGTGCCAGCAGTGACTCTACTACTAGCGGGGGCCCCTACGAGCAGTACTTC
CASSDSTTSGGPYEQYF
>TRBV18|NA|TRBJ1-1|TRBD1
TGTGCCAGCTCCGCCGGCGGGACAGCGAACACTGAAGCTTTCTTT
CASSAGGTANTEAFF
>TRBV7-9|NA|TRBJ2-7|TRBD1
TGTGCCAGCAGCTCCAAAGACAGGGTCGAGCAGTACTTC
CASSSKDRVEQYF
>TRBV5-1|few|TRBJ2-7|NA
TGCGCCAGCAGCCCGAACGGGGGCGAGCAGTACTTC
CASSPNGGEQYF
>TRBV30|NA|TRBJ2-7|TRBD1
TGTGCCTGGAGTGGACAGGGTATCAGTTTTGGCTACGAGCAGTACTTC
CAWSGQGISFGYEQYF
>TRBV29-1|NA|TRBJ1-2|NA
TGCAGCGCCCAGCCGGACCGGAACTATGGCTACACCTTC
CSAQPDRNYGYTF
>TRBV9|NA|TRBJ2-3|TRBD2
TGTGCCAGCAGCGCACAACTAGCGGGGGCAGATACGCAGTATTTT
CASSAQLAGADTQYF
>TRBV2|NA|TRBJ2-3|TRBD2
TGTGCCAGCAGCCCTGGGACTAGCGGGGGCCGTGGGGATACGCAGTATTTT
CASSPGTSGGRGDTQYF
>TRBV10-3|NA|TRBJ1-3|TRBD1
TGTGCCATCAGCCCTCGTCAGGGGGCTGGAAACACCATATATTTT
CAISPRQGAGNTIYF
>TRBV4-1|NA|TRBJ2-7|NA
TGCGCCAGCAGCTCACCGGGCCTGAGGGACGAGCAGTACTTC
CASSSPGLRDEQYF
>TRBV14|NA|TRBJ2-2|NA
TGTGCCAGCAGCAAGTTGGGTCCCGGGGAGCTGTTTTTT
CASSKLGPGELFF
>TRBV5-4|NA|TRBJ2-3|NA
TGTGCCAGCAGCCCAGCACTGCGTGGGGGGGCCAGCACAGATACGCAGTATTTT
CASSPALRGGASTDTQYF
>TRBV5-6|few|TRBJ1-2|TRBD1
TGTGCCAGCAGCCCGGGACAGGGGGACTATGGCTACACCTTC
CASSPGQGDYGYTF
>TRBV4-2|NA|TRBJ2-1|NA
TGTGCCAGCAGCCTCGATCGCCATGAGCAGTTCTTC
CASSLDRHEQFF
>TRBV5-5|NA|TRBJ2-3|NA
TGTGCCAGCAGCTCCTACTTGGGAGATACGCAGTATTTT
CASSSYLGDTQYF
>TRBV2|NA|TRBJ1-4|NA
TGTGCCAGCAAGGGGCAGGTTAATGAAAAACTGTTTTTT
CASKGQVNEKLFF
>TRBV14|NA|TRBJ2-3|NA
TGTGCCAGCAGCCAAGTCAGATCACTCTACACAGATACGCAGTATTTT
CASSQVRSLYTDTQYF
>TRBV5-5|NA|TRBJ2-7|TRBD2
TGTGCCAGCAGCTTGCGGGAGGGCCAATCCTACGAGCAGTACTTC
CASSLREGQSYEQYF
>TRBV4-3|NA|TRBJ2-1|TRBD2
TGCGCCAGCAGCCCCTCGACTAGCGGGGGCTACAATGAGCAGTTCTTC
CASSPSTSGGYNEQFF
>TRBV5-1|once|TRBJ2-7|TRBD1
TGCGCCAGCACCACGGGACAGGGGTCCCCCTACGAGCAGTACTTC
CASTTGQGSPYEQYF
>TRBV30|NA|TRBJ2-5|TRBD1
TGTGCCTCAAGGACAGGGTCCAAAGAGACCCAGTACTTC
CASRTGSKETQYF
>TRBV7-9|NA|TRBJ2-6|NA
TGTGCCAGCAGCACGCAGGAATACCATCAAAGTCGGGCCAACGTCCTGACTTTC
CASSTQEYHQSRANVLTF
>TRBV9|few|TRBJ2-5|NA
TGTGCCAGCAGCCCCAGGGGGGTAGGGTCCCAAGAGACCCAGTACTTC
CASSPRGVGSQETQYF
>TRBV30|once|TRBJ2-7|NA
TGTGCCTGGAGAGCAGGGACCGCCCGGGGGCAGTACTTC
CAWRAGTARGQYF
>TRBV6-1|NA|TRBJ2-5|TRBD2
TGTGCCAGCAGGACTAGCGGGGGGTATGAGACCCAGTACTTC
CASRTSGGYETQYF
>TRBV7-2|few|TRBJ1-6|NA
TGTGCCAGCAGCTCCGAACAGATACCTAATTCACCCCTCCACTTT
CASSSEQIPNSPLHF
>TRBV7-2|NA|TRBJ1-5|TRBD1
TGTGCCAGCAGTCGTGGGGACAGGGTATATCAGCCCCAGCATTTT
CASSRGDRVYQPQHF
>TRBV7-8|few|TRBJ2-7|TRBD1
TGTGCCAGCAGCATCCGGGACAGTTCCTACGAGCAGTACTTC
CASSIRDSSYEQYF
>TRBV4-1|NA|TRBJ2-5|NA
TGCGCCAGCAGCCAAGCCTGGCCGACCTCTCGGGAGACCCAGTACTTC
CASSQAWPTSRETQYF
>TRBV14|NA|TRBJ2-5|NA
TGTGCCAGCAGCCGGACACGAGTATGGGAGACCCAGTACTTC
CASSRTRVWETQYF
>TRBV6-6|NA|TRBJ1-5|NA
TGTGCCAGCAGCCCGTTGGGTATGAGGGAGCCCCAGCATTTT
CASSPLGMREPQHF